The clone carrying this T cell receptor (beta chain) was detected only once. Its cognate antigen is unknown. Germline CDR1 and CDR2: GTSNPN and SVGIG (reference sequence). The CDR3 contains 12 residues. V was shortened by 2 bases and J by 5 bases, with 9 bases between the two germline ends. Measured with immunoSEQ multiplex PCR; TCRdb has only the in-frame clones, and not every one. Here the sample spans 150,000 to 200,000 clones, over 85% being singletons. The data are from a study of T cell responses to AZD1222 COVID-19 vaccine. General study points: Only a handful of people who got AZD1222 tested seropositive at baseline. Spike was spanned by vaccine-associated CD4 TCRs, with dominance at 160-218 and 743-854. Spike-specific TCR breadth and depth were elevated following two AZD1222 doses. Females outnumbered males among donors, who were mostly white British; clonal diversity was possibly underestimated.

The V and J genes are TRBV30 and TRBJ2-5, with no clear D. The source was peripheral blood, collected 28 days after the second dose of the MenACWY control vaccine. This TCR was recovered from an adult who received the MenACWY meningococcal vaccine as a control. CDR3 sequence: CAWSKNGETQYF. CDR3 sequence (DNA): TGTGCCTGGAGTAAAAATGGGGAGACCCAGTACTTC.